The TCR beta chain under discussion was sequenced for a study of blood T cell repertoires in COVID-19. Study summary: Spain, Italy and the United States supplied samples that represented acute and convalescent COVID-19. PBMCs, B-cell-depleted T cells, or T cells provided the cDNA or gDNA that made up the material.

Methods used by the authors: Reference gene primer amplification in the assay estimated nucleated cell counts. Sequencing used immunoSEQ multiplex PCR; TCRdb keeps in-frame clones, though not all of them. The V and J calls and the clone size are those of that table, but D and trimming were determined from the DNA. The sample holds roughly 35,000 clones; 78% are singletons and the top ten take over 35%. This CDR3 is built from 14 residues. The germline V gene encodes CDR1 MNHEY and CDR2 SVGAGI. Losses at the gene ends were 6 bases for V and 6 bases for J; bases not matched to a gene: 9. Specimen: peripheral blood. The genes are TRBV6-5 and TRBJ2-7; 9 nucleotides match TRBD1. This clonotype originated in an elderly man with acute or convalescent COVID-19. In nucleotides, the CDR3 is TGTGCCAGCAGCCGACAGGGGGGCTCCCTCGAGCAGTACTTC. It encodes CASSRQGGSLEQYF.